This TCR beta chain was captured by sequencing in a study of CD8+CD57+ T cells in acquired aplastic anemia (dated by TCRdb to 2017 to 2018). Study-wide context: On average, sorted CD4+ and CD8+ cells yielded around 3.5 ug of extracted DNA, with a range of roughly 0.17 to 30 ug. Healthy donor samples averaged roughly 9.9 million reads for CD4+ and about 11 million for CD8+ cells. Results the study describes overall, beyond this receptor: About 30 CD8+ CDR3 sequences were found to be shared between patients and controls, but these sequences appeared to be highly expressed in patients and within the immunodominant clones of the patients. Patients and healthy controls showed no significant difference in CD8+ Simpson's diversity (P=0.060).

In the study, sorted CD4+ and CD8+ blood T cells from patients with severe aplastic anemia and from healthy subjects underwent deep sequencing of TCR repertoires. Ficoll-Paque density gradient centrifugation was used to isolate peripheral blood mononuclear cells. CD4+ and CD8+ T cells were sorted by FACS or magnetic beads before DNA extraction. V drops 3 bases and J drops 8 bases, leaving 6 bases in between. The CDR3 numbers 11 residues from cysteine through phenylalanine. Only the CDR3 region is kept as DNA, spanning 33 bases read in frame from base 1. The germline V gene specifies SGDLS as CDR1 and YYNGEE as CDR2. Remarks on this clonotype: Its antigen has not been determined. The input lacks base qualities; no much larger clone sits a single base away.

Genomic DNA was used as template for profiling of TCR beta VDJ combinations and CDR3 sequences. TCR repertoire sequencing was run on an Illumina HiSeq 2000. The authors processed their data as follows. Repertoires were assessed using TRBV/TRBJ rearrangement plots, CDR3 size and DJ length profiles, and Simpson's diversity index. The most abundant DNA sequence in the deep sequencing data was defined as the immunodominant clone. CDR3 amino acid sequences were screened for sharing across subjects and compared with published repertoires and the VDJdb database. TCRdb's own reprocessing of the public reads used fastp at Q25 and MiXCR and kept productive beta chains. Entries are consolidated by CDR3 protein sequence, retaining the most common genes and DNA. Clone size and V and J calls follow TCRdb, not the original study. The sample profile shows 180,000 or so distinct CDR3 sequences; 40% to 50% of them were found once. The ten most abundant clones make up approximately 2.9% of the sample.

The clonotype was recovered from a human donor in good health. The specimen was sorted CD4+, CD8+, or CD8+CD57+ T cells (not recorded which) from PBMCs. In this chain, TRBV9 is recombined with TRBJ2-1, with the D gene not confidently named. The DNA sequence is TGTGCCAGCAGCGGATTTTATGAGCAGTTCTTC. Protein translation: CASSGFYEQFF.